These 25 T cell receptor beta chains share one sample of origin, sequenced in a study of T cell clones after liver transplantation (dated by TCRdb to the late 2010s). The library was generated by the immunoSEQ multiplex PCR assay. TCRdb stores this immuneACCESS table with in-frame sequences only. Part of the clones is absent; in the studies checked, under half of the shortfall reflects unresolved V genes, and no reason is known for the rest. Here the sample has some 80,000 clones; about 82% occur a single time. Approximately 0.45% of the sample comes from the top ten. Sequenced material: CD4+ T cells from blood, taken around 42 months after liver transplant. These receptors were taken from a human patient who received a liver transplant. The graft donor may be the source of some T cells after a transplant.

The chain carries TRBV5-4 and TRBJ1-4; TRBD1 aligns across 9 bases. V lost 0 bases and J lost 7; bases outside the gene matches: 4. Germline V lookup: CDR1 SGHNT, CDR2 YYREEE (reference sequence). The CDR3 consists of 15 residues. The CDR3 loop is CASSLGRTGVEKLFF. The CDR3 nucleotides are TGTGCCAGCAGCTTGGGAAGGACAGGGGTTGAAAAACTGTTTTTT.

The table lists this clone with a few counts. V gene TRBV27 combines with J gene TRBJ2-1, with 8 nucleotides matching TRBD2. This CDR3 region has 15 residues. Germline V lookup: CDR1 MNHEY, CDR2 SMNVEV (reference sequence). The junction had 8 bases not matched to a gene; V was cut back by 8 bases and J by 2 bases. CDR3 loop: CASRLSGATYNEQFF. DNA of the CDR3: TGTGCCAGCCGTCTTAGCGGGGCAACCTACAATGAGCAGTTCTTC.

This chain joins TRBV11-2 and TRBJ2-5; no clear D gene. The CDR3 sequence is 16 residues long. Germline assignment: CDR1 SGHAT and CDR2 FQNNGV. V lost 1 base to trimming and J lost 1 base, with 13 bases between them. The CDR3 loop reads CASSLVSARLQETQYF. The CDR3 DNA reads TGTGCCAGCAGCTTAGTTTCTGCCAGGCTCCAAGAGACCCAGTACTTC.

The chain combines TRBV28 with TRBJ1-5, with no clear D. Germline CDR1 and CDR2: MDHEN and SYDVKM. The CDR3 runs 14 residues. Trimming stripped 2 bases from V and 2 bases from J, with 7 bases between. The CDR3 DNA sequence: TGTGCCAGCAGTTTAAATTGGGGCAATCAGCCCCAGCATTTT. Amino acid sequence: CASSLNWGNQPQHF.

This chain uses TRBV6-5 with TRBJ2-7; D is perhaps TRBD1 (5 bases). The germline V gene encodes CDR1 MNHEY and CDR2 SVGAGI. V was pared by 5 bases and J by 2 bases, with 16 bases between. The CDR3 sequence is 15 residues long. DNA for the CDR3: TGTGCCAGCAGTCCTGCTGGGGCGAGAGCCTACGAGCAGTACTTC. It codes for CASSPAGARAYEQYF.

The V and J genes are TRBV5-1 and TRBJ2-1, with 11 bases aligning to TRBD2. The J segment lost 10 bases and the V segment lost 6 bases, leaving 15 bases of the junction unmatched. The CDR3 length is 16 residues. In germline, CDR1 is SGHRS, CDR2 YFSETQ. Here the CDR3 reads CASTTGIAGGPGEQFF. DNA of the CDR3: TGCGCCAGCACGACAGGGATAGCGGGAGGGCCAGGGGAGCAGTTCTTC.

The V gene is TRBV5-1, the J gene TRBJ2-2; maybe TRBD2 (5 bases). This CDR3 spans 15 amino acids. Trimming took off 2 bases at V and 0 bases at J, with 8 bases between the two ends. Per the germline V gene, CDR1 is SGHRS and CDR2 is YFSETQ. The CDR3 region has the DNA TGCGCCAGCAGCTTTAAGGAGGCGAACACCGGGGAGCTGTTTTTT. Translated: CASSFKEANTGELFF.

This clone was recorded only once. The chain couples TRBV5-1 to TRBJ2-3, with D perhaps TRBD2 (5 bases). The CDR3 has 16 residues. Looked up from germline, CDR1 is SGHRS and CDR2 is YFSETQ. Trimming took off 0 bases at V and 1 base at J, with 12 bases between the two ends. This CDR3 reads CASSLGSGLGTDTQYF. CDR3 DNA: TGCGCCAGCAGCTTGGGTTCGGGGTTAGGCACAGATACGCAGTATTTT.

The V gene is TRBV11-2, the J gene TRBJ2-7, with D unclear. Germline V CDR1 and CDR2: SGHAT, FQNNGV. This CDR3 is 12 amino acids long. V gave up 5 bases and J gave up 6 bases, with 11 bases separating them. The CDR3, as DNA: TGTGCCAGCAGCCATGGACCTGGCGAGCAGTACTTC. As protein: CASSHGPGEQYF. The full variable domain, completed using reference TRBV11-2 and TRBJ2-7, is EAGVAQSPRYKIIEKRQSVAFWCNPISGHATLYWYQQILGQGPKLLIQFQNNGVVDDSQLPKDRFSAERLKGVDSTLKIQPAKLEDSAVYLCASSHGPGEQYFGPGTRLTVT.

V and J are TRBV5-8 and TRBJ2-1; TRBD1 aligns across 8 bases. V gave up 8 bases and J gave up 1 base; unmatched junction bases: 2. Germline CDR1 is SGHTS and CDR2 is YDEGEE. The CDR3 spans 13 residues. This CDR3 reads CARGDRSYNEQFF. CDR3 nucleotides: TGTGCCAGGGGGGACAGGTCCTACAATGAGCAGTTCTTC. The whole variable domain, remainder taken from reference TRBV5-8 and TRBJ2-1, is EAGVTQSPTHLIKTRGQQATLRCSPISGHTSVYWYQQALGLGLQFLLWYDEGEERNRGNFPPRFSGRQFPNYSSELNVNALELEDSALYLCARGDRSYNEQFFGPGTRLTVL.

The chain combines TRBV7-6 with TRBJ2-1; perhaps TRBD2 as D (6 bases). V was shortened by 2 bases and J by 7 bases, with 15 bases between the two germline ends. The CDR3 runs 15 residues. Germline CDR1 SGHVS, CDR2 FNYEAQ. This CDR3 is CASSLRDFTRNEQFF. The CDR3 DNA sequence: TGTGCCAGCAGCTTACGGGACTTCACACGTAATGAGCAGTTCTTC.

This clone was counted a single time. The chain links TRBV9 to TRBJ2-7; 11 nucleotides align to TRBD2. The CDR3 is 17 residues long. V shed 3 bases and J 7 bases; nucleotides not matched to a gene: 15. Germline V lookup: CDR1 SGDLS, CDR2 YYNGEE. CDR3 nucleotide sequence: TGTGCCAGCAGCGGGGATAGCGGGAGGGCCGGATCGTGGGAGCAGTACTTC. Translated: CASSGDSGRAGSWEQYF. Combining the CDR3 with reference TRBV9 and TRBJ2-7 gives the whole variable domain DSGVTQTPKHLITATGQRVTLRCSPRSGDLSVYWYQQSLDQGLQFLIQYYNGEERAKGNILERFSAQQFPDLHSELNLSSLELGDSALYFCASSGDSGRAGSWEQYFGPGTRLTVT.

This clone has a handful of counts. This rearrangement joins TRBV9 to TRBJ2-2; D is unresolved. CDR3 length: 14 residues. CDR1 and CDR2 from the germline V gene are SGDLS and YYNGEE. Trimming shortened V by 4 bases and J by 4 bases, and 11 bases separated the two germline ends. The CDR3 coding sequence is TGTGCCAGCAGCTCCTCCCCAATCACCGGGGAGCTGTTTTTT. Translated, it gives CASSSSPITGELFF.

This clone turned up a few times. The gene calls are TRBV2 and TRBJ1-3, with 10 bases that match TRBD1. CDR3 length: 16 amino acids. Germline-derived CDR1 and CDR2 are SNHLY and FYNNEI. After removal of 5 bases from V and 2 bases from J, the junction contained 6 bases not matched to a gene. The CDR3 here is CASSPPGQGTGNTIYF. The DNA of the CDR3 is TGTGCCAGCAGTCCACCGGGACAGGGGACTGGAAACACCATATATTTT.

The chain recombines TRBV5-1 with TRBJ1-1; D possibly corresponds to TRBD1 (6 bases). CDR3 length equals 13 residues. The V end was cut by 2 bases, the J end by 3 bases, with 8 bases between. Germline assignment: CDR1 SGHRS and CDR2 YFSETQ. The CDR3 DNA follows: TGCGCCAGCAGCTTTTCAGGGGACACTGAAGCTTTCTTT. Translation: CASSFSGDTEAFF.

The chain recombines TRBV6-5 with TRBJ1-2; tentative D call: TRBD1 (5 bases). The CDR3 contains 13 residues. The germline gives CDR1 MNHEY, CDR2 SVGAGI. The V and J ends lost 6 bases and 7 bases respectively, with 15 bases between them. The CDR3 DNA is TGTGCCAGCAGCCTGGGACTCGCATTTGGCTACACCTTC. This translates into CASSLGLAFGYTF.

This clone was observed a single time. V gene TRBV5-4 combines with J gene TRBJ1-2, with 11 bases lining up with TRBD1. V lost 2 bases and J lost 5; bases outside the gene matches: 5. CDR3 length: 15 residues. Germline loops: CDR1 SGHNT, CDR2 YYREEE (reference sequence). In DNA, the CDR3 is TGTGCCAGCAGCTTTGGACAGGGGGCTTTATATGGCTACACCTTC. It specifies CASSFGQGALYGYTF.

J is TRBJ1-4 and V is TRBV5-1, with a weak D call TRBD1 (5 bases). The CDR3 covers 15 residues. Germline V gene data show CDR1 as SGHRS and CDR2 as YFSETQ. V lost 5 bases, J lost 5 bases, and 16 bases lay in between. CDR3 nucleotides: TGCGCCAGCAGGCCAGGTGACAGCCCAAATGAAAAACTGTTTTTT. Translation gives CASRPGDSPNEKLFF. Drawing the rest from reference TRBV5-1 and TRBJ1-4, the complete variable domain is KAGVTQTPRYLIKTRGQQVTLSCSPISGHRSVSWYQQTPGQGLQFLFEYFSETQRNKGNFPGRFSGRQFSNSRSEMNVSTLELGDSALYLCASRPGDSPNEKLFFGSGTQLSVL.

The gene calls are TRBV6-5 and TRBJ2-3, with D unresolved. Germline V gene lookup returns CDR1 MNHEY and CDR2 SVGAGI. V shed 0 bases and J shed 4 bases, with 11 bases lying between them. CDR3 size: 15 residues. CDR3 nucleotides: TGTGCCAGCAGTTACTCCTTTCTGGCGGCAGATACGCAGTATTTT. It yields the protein CASSYSFLAADTQYF.

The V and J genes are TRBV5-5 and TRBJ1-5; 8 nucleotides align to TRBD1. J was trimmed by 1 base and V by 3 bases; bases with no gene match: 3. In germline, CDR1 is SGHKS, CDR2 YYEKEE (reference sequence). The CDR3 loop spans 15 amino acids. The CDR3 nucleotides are TGTGCCAGCAGCTCCCAGGGGGCGAGCAATCAGCCCCAGCATTTT. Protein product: CASSSQGASNQPQHF. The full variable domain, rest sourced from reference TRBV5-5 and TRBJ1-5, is DAGVTQSPTHLIKTRGQQVTLRCSPISGHKSVSWYQQVLGQGPQFIFQYYEKEERGRGNFPDRFSARQFPNYSSELNVNALLLGDSALYLCASSSQGASNQPQHFGDGTRLSIL.

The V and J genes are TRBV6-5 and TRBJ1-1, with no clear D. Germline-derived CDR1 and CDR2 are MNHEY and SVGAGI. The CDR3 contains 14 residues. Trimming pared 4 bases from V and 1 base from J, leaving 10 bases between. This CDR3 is CASSLRSRNTEAFF. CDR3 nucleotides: TGTGCCAGCAGTTTACGGTCCCGGAACACTGAAGCTTTCTTT.

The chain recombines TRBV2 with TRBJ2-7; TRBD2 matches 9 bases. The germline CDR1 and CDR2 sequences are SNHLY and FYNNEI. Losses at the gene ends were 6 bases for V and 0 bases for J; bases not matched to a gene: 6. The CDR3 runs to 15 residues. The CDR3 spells CASRPLAGYSYEQYF. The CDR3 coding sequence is TGTGCCAGCAGACCCCTAGCGGGGTACTCCTACGAGCAGTACTTC.

The DNA of the CDR3 is TGTGCCAGCACCCCCCGGCGAGGCACTGAAGCTTTCTTT. Translation gives CASTPRRGTEAFF. The V and J genes are TRBV28 and TRBJ1-1; D is unresolved. The CDR3 has 13 residues. The V and J ends lost 7 bases and 4 bases respectively, with 13 bases between them. Germline CDR1 is MDHEN and CDR2 is SYDVKM. The full variable domain, with the rest looked up from reference TRBV28 and TRBJ1-1, is DVKVTQSSRYLVKRTGEKVFLECVQDMDHENMFWYRQDPGLGLRLIYFSYDVKMKEKGDIPEGYSVSREKKERFSLILESASTNQTSMYLCASTPRRGTEAFFGQGTRLTVV.

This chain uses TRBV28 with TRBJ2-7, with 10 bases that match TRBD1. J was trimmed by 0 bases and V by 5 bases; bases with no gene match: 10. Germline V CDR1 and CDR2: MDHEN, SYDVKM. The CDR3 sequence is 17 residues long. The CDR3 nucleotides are TGTGCCAGCAGTCTTTCTAGACAGGGGGCGAGCTCCTACGAGCAGTACTTC. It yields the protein CASSLSRQGASSYEQYF.

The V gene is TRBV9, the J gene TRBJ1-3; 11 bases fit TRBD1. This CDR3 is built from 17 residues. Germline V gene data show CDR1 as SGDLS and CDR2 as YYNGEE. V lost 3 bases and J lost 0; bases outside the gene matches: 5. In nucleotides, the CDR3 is TGTGCCAGCAGCGCTGGGGACAGGGGGGTCTCTGGAAACACCATATATTTT. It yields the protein CASSAGDRGVSGNTIYF.